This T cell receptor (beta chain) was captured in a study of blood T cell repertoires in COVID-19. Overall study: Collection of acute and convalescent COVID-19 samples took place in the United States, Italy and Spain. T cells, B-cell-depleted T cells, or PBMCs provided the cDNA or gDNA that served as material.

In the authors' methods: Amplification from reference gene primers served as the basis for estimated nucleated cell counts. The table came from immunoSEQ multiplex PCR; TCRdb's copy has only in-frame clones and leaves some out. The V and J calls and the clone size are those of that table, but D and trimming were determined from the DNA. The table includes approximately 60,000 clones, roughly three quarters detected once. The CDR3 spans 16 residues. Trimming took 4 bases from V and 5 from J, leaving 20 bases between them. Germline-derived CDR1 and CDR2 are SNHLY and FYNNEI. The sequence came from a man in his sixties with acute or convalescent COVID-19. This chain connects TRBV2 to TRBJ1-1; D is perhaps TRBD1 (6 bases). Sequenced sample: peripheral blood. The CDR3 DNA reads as TGTGCCAGCAGTGGCGCGATCGCCTTAAGGGGGACTGAAGCTTTCTTT. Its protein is CASSGAIALRGTEAFF.